Presented here are 23 T cell receptor beta chains from one specimen sequenced in a study of post-analysis software for immune sequencing data. Findings of the study overall: In patients, about 5 TRBV segments were more frequent than in controls, with TRBV5-6, TRBV5-1 and TRBV20-1 among them.

Unique-molecular-identifier-tagged TCR beta cDNA libraries were used. TCRdb called the PCR reads again in MiXCR, with one record for every CDR3 protein. The data show roughly 730,000 distinct CDR3 sequences, 25% to 30% seen once. Which antigens these TCRs recognize remains unknown. The specimen was blood. The source is a girl aged 10-17 years with multiple sclerosis.

This clonotype was detected ten times or more. The CDR3 reads CSVGLLAGVETQYF. Here the CDR3 DNA reads TGCAGCGTTGGTTTGCTAGCGGGAGTAGAGACCCAGTACTTC. The V and J genes are TRBV29-1 and TRBJ2-5, with 10 bases fitting TRBD2. V trimming: 4 bases; J trimming: 4 bases; junction bases outside the gene matches: 6. The CDR3 extends over 14 amino acids. Germline V CDR1 and CDR2: SQVTM, ANQGSEA.

V gene TRBV11-2 combines with J gene TRBJ2-7, with D possibly matching TRBD2 (6 bases). CDR3 length: 14 residues. Germline V gives CDR1 SGHAT, CDR2 FQNNGV. V lost 1 base and J lost 3, with 10 bases in between. In DNA form, the CDR3 reads TGTGCCAGCAGCTTAGCCCGCGGGGTCTACGAGCAGTACTTC. This gives the protein CASSLARGVYEQYF. Combining the CDR3 with reference TRBV11-2 and TRBJ2-7 gives the whole variable domain EAGVAQSPRYKIIEKRQSVAFWCNPISGHATLYWYQQILGQGPKLLIQFQNNGVVDDSQLPKDRFSAERLKGVDSTLKIQPAKLEDSAVYLCASSLARGVYEQYFGPGTRLTVT.

This clonotype was recorded a few times. The rearrangement links TRBV25-1 to TRBJ2-5, with D unresolved. The ends were cut back, 2 bases at V and 4 bases at J, with 11 bases in the middle. The CDR3 spans 14 residues. Per germline, CDR1 MGHDK and CDR2 SYGVNS. The CDR3 loop reads CASSEGQDLETQYF. The DNA of the CDR3 is TGTGCCAGCAGTGAAGGTCAAGACCTAGAGACCCAGTACTTC.

This clonotype was seen just once. This sequence joins TRBV12-3 or TRBV12-4 and TRBJ1-2; D gene unclear. Trimming pared 5 bases from V and 0 bases from J, leaving 22 bases between. The CDR3 totals 18 residues. This CDR3 is CASSAADHLSRANYGYTF. The DNA of the CDR3 is TGTGCCAGCAGTGCCGCTGATCATTTGAGCCGAGCTAACTATGGCTACACCTTC.

This clonotype turned up a few times. The rearrangement joins TRBV4-1 to TRBJ1-2, with 7 bases identical to TRBD1. The germline CDR1 and CDR2 sequences are MGHRA and YSYEKL. The J segment lost 4 bases and the V segment lost 5 bases, leaving 7 bases of the junction unmatched. The length of the CDR3 is 14 residues. The CDR3 coding sequence is TGCGCCAGCAGCTCCTCCGGGACAGTCTATGGCTACACCTTC. It is translated as CASSSSGTVYGYTF.

This chain uses TRBV4-3 with TRBJ2-1; no firm D call. V dropped 0 bases and J dropped 7 bases, with 10 bases sitting between them. The CDR3 runs to 14 residues. The germline V gene has CDR1 LGHNA and CDR2 YSLEER. CDR3 amino acids: CASSQDFWGNEQFF. Written as DNA, the CDR3 is TGCGCCAGCAGCCAAGATTTCTGGGGTAATGAGCAGTTCTTC.

This clonotype was observed a handful of times. The CDR3 reads CASRPGLPGGKLFF. In DNA form, the CDR3 reads TGCGCCAGCAGGCCGGGCCTCCCGGGGGGAAAACTGTTTTTT. The chain has TRBV10-2 and TRBJ1-4; TRBD1 might be the D (5 bases). The V gene's germline CDR1 is WSHSY and CDR2 SAAADI. The CDR3 contains 14 residues. V lost 6 bases and J lost 10, with 18 bases in between.

This clonotype was recorded only once. The CDR3: CASSRAGTSVHNEQFF. The CDR3 DNA sequence: TGTGCCAGCAGTAGAGCCGGGACTAGCGTCCACAATGAGCAGTTCTTC. V and J are TRBV12-3 or TRBV12-4 and TRBJ2-1; 10 bases map to TRBD2. V dropped 5 bases and J dropped 5; count of bases not matched to a gene: 9. CDR3 length: 16 residues.

The gene calls are TRBV18 and TRBJ2-5; D uncertain. CDR1 is KGHSH, CDR2 LQKENI, per germline. CDR3 length equals 14 residues. Trimming removed 2 bases from V and 4 bases from J, with 11 bases in between. CDR3 in DNA: TGTGCCAGCTCACCATTGAGTTTTGGAGAGACCCAGTACTTC. It is translated as CASSPLSFGETQYF.

The rearrangement joins TRBV5-4 to TRBJ2-3, with a possible D match to TRBD1 (7 bases). CDR1 is SGHNT and CDR2 is YYREEE in the germline V gene (reference sequence). The CDR3 extends over 16 amino acids. Trimming stripped 4 bases from V and 4 bases from J, with 19 bases between. CDR3 in amino acids: CASSPRQGGASDTQYF. The CDR3 region has the DNA TGTGCCAGCAGCCCCCGGCAGGGGGGAGCGTCAGATACGCAGTATTTT. The variable domain in full, completed from reference TRBV5-4 and TRBJ2-3, reads ETGVTQSPTHLIKTRGQQVTLRCSSQSGHNTVSWYQQALGQGPQFIFQYYREEENGRGNFPPRFSGLQFPNYSSELNVNALELDDSALYLCASSPRQGGASDTQYFGPGTRLTVL.

The chain employs TRBV28 and TRBJ1-5, with TRBD1 identical over 9 bases. Germline V lookup: CDR1 MDHEN, CDR2 SYDVKM. V trimming: 1 base; J trimming: 7 bases; junction bases outside the gene matches: 8. The CDR3 has 16 residues. The CDR3 loop is CASSLSGQGLRQPQHF. The CDR3 bases are TGTGCCAGCAGTTTATCGGGACAGGGCTTGAGGCAGCCCCAGCATTTT.

This clonotype was observed many times. This chain links TRBV7-2 with TRBJ2-5; 10 bases are shared with TRBD2. CDR3 length equals 18 residues. Germline CDR1 and CDR2: SGHTA and FQGNSA. V lost 1 base to trimming and J lost 2 bases; unmatched junction nucleotides: 10. The CDR3 is CASSLEASGRWVQETQYF. The CDR3 nucleotides read TGTGCCAGCAGCTTAGAGGCTAGCGGGAGATGGGTACAAGAGACCCAGTACTTC.

This clonotype was counted a few times. The V gene is TRBV12-3 or TRBV12-4, the J gene TRBJ1-2; 7 bases agree with TRBD1. With 3 bases clipped from V and 1 base from J, the junction kept 8 bases outside the gene matches. This CDR3 is built from 16 residues. CDR3 loop: CASSFFVGQINYGYTF. The CDR3 DNA is TGTGCCAGCAGTTTTTTTGTGGGACAGATTAACTATGGCTACACCTTC.

The chain carries TRBV12-3 or TRBV12-4 and TRBJ2-7, with TRBD2 matching over 11 bases. V dropped 8 bases and J dropped 2; count of bases not matched to a gene: 2. CDR3 size: 13 residues. The CDR3 loop is CASGLAGTYEQYF. For the CDR3, the DNA is TGTGCCAGCGGACTAGCGGGTACCTACGAGCAGTACTTC.

This rearrangement joins TRBV7-2 to TRBJ2-5; TRBD2 is a possible D gene (6 bases). The CDR3 runs to 16 residues. Per the germline V gene, CDR1 is SGHTA and CDR2 is FQGNSA. V shed 2 bases and J shed 5 bases, with 18 bases lying between them. CDR3 amino acids: CASSLLRGSWGETQYF. CDR3 DNA sequence: TGTGCCAGCAGCTTACTTCGGGGGTCCTGGGGCGAGACCCAGTACTTC.

The CDR3 nucleotides read TGCAGTGCTAGTAATGAGAATGAAAAACTGTTTTTT. Translated: CSASNENEKLFF. The chain joins TRBV20-1 to TRBJ1-4; no clear D. The CDR3 is 12 amino acids. The germline V gene has CDR1 DFQATT and CDR2 SNEGSKA (reference sequence). Trimming took 3 bases from V and 5 from J, leaving 7 bases between them.

This clonotype showed up just a few times. The chain carries TRBV24-1 and TRBJ2-4; D is uncertain. Matching the DNA end better, TRBJ2-5 makes the J call doubtful. The CDR3 spans 12 residues. Germline loops: CDR1 KGHDR, CDR2 SFDVKD. The CDR3 DNA is TGTGCCACCAGTGATTATAGAGAGACCCAGTACTTC. This gives the protein CATSDYRETQYF.

The genes are TRBV7-2 and TRBJ2-5, with 8 bases identical to TRBD1. Trimming at V came to 5 bases and at J to 11 bases, leaving 13 bases not matched to a gene. Germline assignment: CDR1 SGHTA and CDR2 FQGNSA. The CDR3 is 14 residues long. The CDR3 loop reads CASSTRDRNNEQYF. The CDR3 coding sequence is TGTGCCAGCAGCACCCGGGACAGGAACAATGAGCAGTACTTC.

This clonotype has just a few counts. The rearrangement joins TRBV4-3 to TRBJ2-7; tentatively, D is TRBD2 (6 bases). Trimming cost V 2 bases and J 3 bases, with 14 bases left between them. The CDR3 is made up of 15 amino acids. Germline V gives CDR1 LGHNA, CDR2 YSLEER. CDR3 in DNA: TGCGCCAGCAGCCAAAGACTAGTGGCCGTCTACGAGCAGTACTTC. Its translation is CASSQRLVAVYEQYF.

In this sample, this clonotype turned up once. The chain uses TRBV27 and TRBJ1-1; D unresolved. Trimming cost V 3 bases and J 8 bases, with 16 bases left between them. This CDR3 has 14 amino acids. From germline, CDR1 is MNHEY and CDR2 SMNVEV (reference sequence). CDR3 DNA sequence: TGTGCCAGCAGTTTTCTAGGGATCCGAGGAGAAGCTTTCTTT. This translates into CASSFLGIRGEAFF.

The J gene is TRBJ1-2, the V gene TRBV6-5; TRBD1 agrees at 7 bases. The CDR3 is 16 residues long. Germline V gene sequence: CDR1 MNHEY, CDR2 SVGAGI. Trimming at V came to 7 bases and at J to 4 bases, leaving 15 bases not matched to a gene. The CDR3 reads CASTPGDRDGTYGYTF. The CDR3 nucleotides are TGTGCCAGCACTCCCGGAGACAGGGATGGGACCTATGGCTACACCTTC.

Comment on this clonotype: At one end the junction does not follow the germline gene, possibly because of a read error. The V call is TRBV28, the J call TRBJ2-7, with 10 bases matching TRBD1. The CDR3 consists of 14 residues. Looked up from germline, CDR1 is MDHEN and CDR2 is SYDVKM. The CDR3: CTSRLAGQGYEQYF. In DNA, the CDR3 is TGTACCAGCAGGCTCGCGGGACAGGGGTACGAGCAGTACTTC.

This clonotype came up a few times. CDR3 in amino acids: CSVEGTGAHEQYF. As DNA, the CDR3 is TGCAGCGTTGAAGGGACAGGGGCCCACGAGCAGTACTTC. V gene TRBV29-1 combines with J gene TRBJ2-7, with 9 positions matching TRBD1. Trimming took 1 base from V and 5 from J; bases not matched to a gene: 3. The CDR3 totals 13 residues. Per the germline V gene, CDR1 is SQVTM and CDR2 is ANQGSEA.